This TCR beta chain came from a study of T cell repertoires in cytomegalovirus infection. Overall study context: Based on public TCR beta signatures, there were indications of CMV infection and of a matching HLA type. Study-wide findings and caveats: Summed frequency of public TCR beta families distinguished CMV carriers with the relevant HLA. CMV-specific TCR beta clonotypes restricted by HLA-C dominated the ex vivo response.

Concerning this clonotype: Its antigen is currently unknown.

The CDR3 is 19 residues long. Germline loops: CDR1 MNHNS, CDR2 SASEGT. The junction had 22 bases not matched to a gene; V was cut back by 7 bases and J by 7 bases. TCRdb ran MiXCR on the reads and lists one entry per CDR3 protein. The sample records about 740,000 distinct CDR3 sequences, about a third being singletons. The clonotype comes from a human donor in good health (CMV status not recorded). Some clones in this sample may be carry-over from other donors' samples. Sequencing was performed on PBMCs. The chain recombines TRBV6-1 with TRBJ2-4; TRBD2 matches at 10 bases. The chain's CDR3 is CASNHNLAGASRSGNIQYF. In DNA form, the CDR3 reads TGTGCCAGCAATCATAATCTAGCGGGGGCCAGCCGCTCGGGGAACATTCAGTACTTC.